A single T cell receptor beta chain is shown here with its context. Its antigen is currently unknown. An end of the junction does not agree with germline; a read error may underlie this. This entry is derived from a study of beta chain features in type 1 diabetes. Study details: Investigators examined around 110 million sorted cells across all samples. General study points: There was a moderate but significant shortening of TCRB CDR3s in all four CD4+ subsets of Type 1 diabetes patients. Sequencing of cDNA might inflate the share of cells that strongly express TCR. It was among patients, rather than healthy donors, that naive, central memory and Treg TCRB repertoires appeared more similar.

This CDR3 is 14 amino acids long. The germline V gene encodes CDR1 MGHRA and CDR2 YSYEKL. Expressed TCRB transcripts were sequenced after all isolated RNA was converted to cDNA. TCRdb's copy holds only in-frame clones and misses some; the assay was immunoSEQ multiplex PCR. Of around 300,000 clones listed, around 15% are singletons. Sequencing was performed on central memory CD4+ T cells from blood. The source of this sequence is a man aged 25-45 years in good health. The chain uses TRBV4-1 and TRBJ2-7, with 11 bases matching TRBD1. The CDR3 sequence: CASSQGQGDYEQYF. The CDR3 DNA follows: TGTGCCAGCAGCCAGGGACAGGGGGACTACGAGCAGTACTTC.